What follows are 7 T cell receptor beta chains derived from one specimen sequenced in a study of regulatory T cells in long-lasting Graves disease. Stated time point: persistent/refractory GD, antithyroid drugs over 5 years with positive TRAb. Scientists built the TCR library using RNA that was extracted from PBMCs. Libraries of TCR beta came from iRepertoire HTBI primers plus Arm-PCR of CDR3 regions. TCRdb reanalysed the multiplex PCR reads using MiXCR and keeps one entry per CDR3 protein. The table has 400,000 to 500,000 distinct CDR3 sequences, 20% seen once. This sample comprised peripheral blood mononuclear cells (PBMCs), obtained when the disease was refractory, from a patient treated with antithyroid drugs. Every receptor here comes from a female donor with Graves disease.

The rearrangement links TRBV18 to TRBJ1-2, with D perhaps TRBD1 (6 bases). Germline V lookup: CDR1 KGHSH, CDR2 LQKENI. V was pared by 4 bases and J by 0 bases, with 12 bases between. The CDR3 consists of 15 residues. This CDR3 reads CASSLTGRPNYGYTF. CDR3 nucleotides: TGTGCCAGCTCACTAACAGGGCGCCCTAACTATGGCTACACCTTC.

This clonotype was recorded many times. This chain links TRBV20-1 with TRBJ2-5; D not resolved. Germline lookup yields CDR1 DFQATT and CDR2 SNEGSKA (reference sequence). The CDR3 is made up of 10 amino acids. V was cut by 5 bases and J by 2 bases, with 3 bases left in between. The CDR3 DNA reads as TGCAGTGCTTCTCAAGAGACCCAGTACTTC. It is translated as CSASQETQYF.

This clonotype was picked up a small number of times. J is TRBJ2-1 and V is TRBV7-2, with a weak D call TRBD2 (6 bases). The CDR3 has 12 residues. Trimming removed 8 bases from V and 15 bases from J, with 20 bases in between. Germline V gene data show CDR1 as SGHTA and CDR2 as FQGNSA. CDR3 nucleotides: TGTGCCAGCCGCCTAGCGAGCGGCAAGATGTTCTTC. It encodes CASRLASGKMFF.

CDR3 bases: TGCGCCAGCAGCCGTATGGAGGGCCCCTCCTACGAGCAGTACTTC. Its translation is CASSRMEGPSYEQYF. V gene TRBV5-1 combines with J gene TRBJ2-7; the D gene is possibly TRBD2 (6 bases). In germline, CDR1 is SGHRS, CDR2 YFSETQ. This CDR3 has 15 residues. The V end was cut by 4 bases, the J end by 0 bases, with 14 bases between.

This clonotype was detected ten times or more. The chain links TRBV11-2 to TRBJ1-5; 8 bases match TRBD1. The J segment lost 0 bases and the V segment lost 5 bases, leaving 18 bases of the junction unmatched. The CDR3 length is 20 residues. Germline loops: CDR1 SGHAT, CDR2 FQNNGV. CDR3 region: CASSRKTGRTGNYSNQPQHF. The CDR3, as DNA: TGTGCCAGCAGCCGGAAGACGGGCCGGACAGGGAACTATAGCAATCAGCCCCAGCATTTT.

This clonotype was counted many times. J is TRBJ2-7 and V is TRBV5-1, with TRBD1 identical over 7 bases. CDR1 and CDR2 (germline): SGHRS, YFSETQ. CDR3 length: 14 amino acids. Unmatched junction bases numbered 5, after V lost 5 bases and J lost 0 bases. CDR3 protein: CASRTRQGSYEQYF. In DNA, the CDR3 is TGCGCCAGCAGGACAAGACAGGGCTCCTACGAGCAGTACTTC. The whole variable domain, remainder taken from reference TRBV5-1 and TRBJ2-7, is KAGVTQTPRYLIKTRGQQVTLSCSPISGHRSVSWYQQTPGQGLQFLFEYFSETQRNKGNFPGRFSGRQFSNSRSEMNVSTLELGDSALYLCASRTRQGSYEQYFGPGTRLTVT.

This clonotype was counted at least ten times. CDR3 residues: CASSLYGSGELFF. The CDR3 bases are TGTGCCAGCAGTTTATACGGTTCCGGGGAGCTGTTTTTT. The gene calls are TRBV12-3 or TRBV12-4 and TRBJ2-2; D is ambiguous. The CDR3 spans 13 residues. Trimming removed 2 bases at V and 6 bases at J, with 7 bases between.